This is a list of T cell receptor beta chains from one sample in a study of control samples from healthy donors and cancer patients. Data came from immunoSEQ multiplex PCR; TCRdb stores just in-frame clones and leaves some out. The sample carries about 110,000 clones, around four fifths recorded once. The sample comprised blood. Every receptor here comes from a woman between 50 and 59 years old in good health. Each CDR3 is given with its conserved first and last residue. A D gene is named only where the DNA matches it firmly. Expanded clones get a size class; other rows say once, few or many, or leave the size out.

size: few; D: .; J: TRBJ2-5; V: TRBV18; DNA: TGTGCCAGCTCTAGCGCCGAGACCCAGTACTTC; CDR3: CASSSAETQYF
size: .; D: .; J: TRBJ1-2; V: TRBV4-3; DNA: TGCGCCAGCAGCCAAGACGATGTCTACACCTTC; CDR3: CASSQDDVYTF
size: few; D: TRBD1; J: TRBJ2-7; V: TRBV7-2; DNA: TGTGCCAGCAGACTCTCCCTGGGACAGATCTACGAGCAGTACTTC; CDR3: CASRLSLGQIYEQYF
size: few; D: .; J: TRBJ2-7; V: TRBV7-9; DNA: TGTGCCAGCAGCCCTACGGCAGCCCTGGCTTTCGAGCAGTACTTC; CDR3: CASSPTAALAFEQYF
size: .; D: .; J: TRBJ1-6; V: TRBV19; DNA: TGTGCCAGTAGTGTAGAGGACTCCTATAATTCACCCCTCCACTTT; CDR3: CASSVEDSYNSPLHF
size: .; D: TRBD1; J: TRBJ2-3; V: TRBV3-1/TRBV3-2; DNA: TGTGCCAGCAGCCGTGGCCCGGGACAGGGCACAGATACGCAGTATTTT; CDR3: CASSRGPGQGTDTQYF
size: once; D: .; J: TRBJ1-2; V: TRBV14; DNA: TGTGCCAGCAGCCAAGATTTCAGAGGAACTGGCTACACCTTC; CDR3: CASSQDFRGTGYTF
size: .; D: .; J: TRBJ1-5; V: TRBV27; DNA: TGTGCCAGCAGTTTGAGCCTCAATCAGCCCCAGCATTTT; CDR3: CASSLSLNQPQHF
size: .; D: .; J: TRBJ2-3; V: TRBV14; DNA: TGTGCCAGCAGCTCGGGGCTCACAGATACGCAGTATTTT; CDR3: CASSSGLTDTQYF
size: once; D: .; J: TRBJ1-5; V: TRBV9; DNA: TGTGCCAGCAGCGTAGGACATGGGGGGAATCAGCCCCAGCATTTT; CDR3: CASSVGHGGNQPQHF
size: .; D: .; J: TRBJ1-2; V: TRBV6-2/TRBV6-3; DNA: TGTGCCAGCAGTTACTCCATGGGGGGATTGAACTATGGCTACACCTTC; CDR3: CASSYSMGGLNYGYTF
size: .; D: .; J: TRBJ2-7; V: TRBV21-1; DNA: TGTGCCAGCAGCACGGACGGCAGGGGGATGGACGAGCAGTACTTC; CDR3: CASSTDGRGMDEQYF
size: few; D: .; J: TRBJ2-7; V: TRBV6-2/TRBV6-3; DNA: TGTGCCAGCAGTTACGGTAGGTCCGAGCAGTACTTC; CDR3: CASSYGRSEQYF
size: .; D: .; J: TRBJ2-3; V: TRBV28; DNA: TGTGCCAGCAGCACGGACGGGGGAATACGCACAGATACGCAGTATTTT; CDR3: CASSTDGGIRTDTQYF
size: .; D: .; J: TRBJ1-4; V: TRBV5-1; DNA: TGCGCCAGCAGCGTAAGAAGAGGGACTAATGAAAAACTGTTTTTT; CDR3: CASSVRRGTNEKLFF
size: .; D: .; J: TRBJ1-3; V: TRBV12-3/TRBV12-4; DNA: TGTGCCAGCAGTTTAGGAAACACCATATATTTT; CDR3: CASSLGNTIYF
size: .; D: TRBD1; J: TRBJ1-2; V: TRBV27; DNA: TGTGCCAGCAGTTCTAGCGGCAGGGGGCACTATGGCTACACCTTC; CDR3: CASSSSGRGHYGYTF
size: .; D: .; J: TRBJ1-3; V: TRBV5-8; DNA: TGTGCCAGCAGCCGCAGGGAGGTCCCTGGAAACACCATATATTTT; CDR3: CASSRREVPGNTIYF
size: .; D: TRBD1; J: TRBJ2-7; V: TRBV11-1; DNA: TGTGCCAGCACCATAGACGACAGGGGACACGAGCAGTACTTC; CDR3: CASTIDDRGHEQYF
size: .; D: .; J: TRBJ2-1; V: TRBV10-3; DNA: TGTGCCATCAGTGAACGGCGGGGGGACAGGGTCTTTCTTCTTCCCGACAATGAGCAGTTCTTC; CDR3: CAISERRGDRVFLLPDNEQFF
size: .; D: .; J: TRBJ2-7; V: TRBV19; DNA: TGTGCCAGTAGTATAACAAAAAACCCCTACGAGCAGTACTTC; CDR3: CASSITKNPYEQYF
size: once; D: TRBD1; J: TRBJ2-5; V: TRBV7-2; DNA: TGTGCCAGCAGCGGTAGACAGGGTTTGGAGACCCAGTACTTC; CDR3: CASSGRQGLETQYF
size: .; D: TRBD1; J: TRBJ1-1; V: TRBV19; DNA: TGTGCCAGTAGTATCGGACAGGGGAACACTGAAGCTTTCTTT; CDR3: CASSIGQGNTEAFF
size: once; D: TRBD2; J: TRBJ2-3; V: TRBV7-3; DNA: TGTGCCAGCAGCACAAAAGGGACTAGCGGGGGGAATACGCAGTATTTT; CDR3: CASSTKGTSGGNTQYF
size: .; D: TRBD2; J: TRBJ2-2; V: TRBV7-3; DNA: TGTGCCAGCAGCTCCGGACTAGCGGGGGGATTCACCGGGGAGCTGTTTTTT; CDR3: CASSSGLAGGFTGELFF
size: .; D: TRBD1; J: TRBJ1-6; V: TRBV11-1; DNA: TGTGCCAGCAGCTTAGACCCCGGGACAGATAATTCACCCCTCCACTTT; CDR3: CASSLDPGTDNSPLHF
size: .; D: .; J: TRBJ1-2; V: TRBV2; DNA: TGTGCCAGCAGGGGGGACCTTGGGGGTGACACCTTC; CDR3: CASRGDLGGDTF
size: .; D: TRBD2; J: TRBJ2-5; V: TRBV7-7; DNA: TGTGCTAGCAGCTTGAGAGCGGGAGGGACGGAGACCCAGTACTTC; CDR3: CASSLRAGGTETQYF
size: .; D: .; J: TRBJ1-1; V: TRBV4-1; DNA: TGCGCCAGCAGCCCCGGGATCTGGAACACTGAAGCTTTCTTT; CDR3: CASSPGIWNTEAFF
size: .; D: .; J: TRBJ1-5; V: TRBV24-1; DNA: TGTGCCACCAGTGAGTCGTCAGGGCTCCTTAATCAGCCCCAGCATTTT; CDR3: CATSESSGLLNQPQHF
size: .; D: TRBD1; J: TRBJ2-2; V: TRBV7-9; DNA: TGTGCCAGCAGCAGTCGACAGGGGGGCACCGGGGAGCTGTTTTTT; CDR3: CASSSRQGGTGELFF
size: .; D: .; J: TRBJ2-6; V: TRBV5-4; DNA: TGTGTCAGCAGCTTGAAAACTGGGGCCAACGTCCTGACTTTC; CDR3: CVSSLKTGANVLTF
size: .; D: .; J: TRBJ1-1; V: TRBV2; DNA: TGTGCCAGCAGTAAAGACACGGGGATGAACACTGAAGCTTTCTTT; CDR3: CASSKDTGMNTEAFF
size: once; D: TRBD1; J: TRBJ1-5; V: TRBV19; DNA: TGTGCCAGTAGTGCTGCACAGGGGGAGGGTCAGCCCCAGCATTTT; CDR3: CASSAAQGEGQPQHF
size: .; D: TRBD1; J: TRBJ1-2; V: TRBV4-3; DNA: TGCGCCAGCAGCCAAGAAAACAGGGGGAACTATGGCTACACCTTC; CDR3: CASSQENRGNYGYTF
size: .; D: .; J: TRBJ1-3; V: TRBV9; DNA: TGTGCCAGCAGCTCTGACAGTCATGGAAACACCATATATTTT; CDR3: CASSSDSHGNTIYF
size: .; D: .; J: TRBJ1-2; V: TRBV4-1; DNA: TGCGCCAGCAGCCAAGATCATAGCGGGACCACACTTGGCTACACCTTC; CDR3: CASSQDHSGTTLGYTF
size: .; D: TRBD2; J: TRBJ2-3; V: TRBV6-5; DNA: TGTGCCAGCAGTTTTGCGGGAGCGGCAGATACGCAGTATTTT; CDR3: CASSFAGAADTQYF
size: .; D: TRBD1; J: TRBJ2-7; V: TRBV7-2; DNA: TGTGCCAGCAGCTTAACAGGGGCAGGGGGCGAGCAGTACTTC; CDR3: CASSLTGAGGEQYF
size: few; D: .; J: TRBJ2-5; V: TRBV30; DNA: TGTGCCTGGAGTGAACTATCGATGGAGACCCAGTACTTC; CDR3: CAWSELSMETQYF
size: .; D: .; J: TRBJ1-1; V: TRBV2; DNA: TGTGCCAGCGGGTCCGGACAGAAGAACACTGAAGCTTTCTTT; CDR3: CASGSGQKNTEAFF
size: .; D: .; J: TRBJ1-1; V: TRBV5-1; DNA: TGCGCCAGCAGTTGGGGGCCGAACACTGAAGCTTTCTTT; CDR3: CASSWGPNTEAFF
size: .; D: TRBD1; J: TRBJ1-5; V: TRBV19; DNA: TGTGCCAGTGCTTACAGGGGGCGGGATCAGCCCCAGCATTTT; CDR3: CASAYRGRDQPQHF
size: .; D: .; J: TRBJ1-5; V: TRBV19; DNA: TGTGCCAGTAACCAGGTGGATAGGGGCAATCAGCCCCAGCATTTT; CDR3: CASNQVDRGNQPQHF
size: .; D: TRBD1; J: TRBJ2-7; V: TRBV29-1; DNA: TGCAGCGTTTCTAACAGGGGTGGGTACGAGCAGTACTTC; CDR3: CSVSNRGGYEQYF
size: .; D: .; J: TRBJ1-4; V: TRBV5-1; DNA: TGCGCCAGCAGCCCGGACAGCAGGACTAATGAAAAACTGTTTTTT; CDR3: CASSPDSRTNEKLFF
size: .; D: .; J: TRBJ2-5; V: TRBV13; DNA: TGTGCCAGCAGCCCTTGGGGGGAGACCCAGTACTTC; CDR3: CASSPWGETQYF
size: medium-sized; D: .; J: TRBJ1-1; V: TRBV4-3; DNA: TGCGCAGCCGGCTCTGAGGTGAACACTGAAGCTTTCTTT; CDR3: CAAGSEVNTEAFF
size: .; D: TRBD1; J: TRBJ1-5; V: TRBV28; DNA: TGTGCCAGCACCGCAACAGGGGCCCAGCCCCAGCATTTT; CDR3: CASTATGAQPQHF
size: .; D: .; J: TRBJ2-2; V: TRBV5-1; DNA: TGCGCCAGCAGCCGAGGGACCACTCAAAACACCGGGGAGCTGTTTTTT; CDR3: CASSRGTTQNTGELFF
size: once; D: .; J: TRBJ1-2; V: TRBV28; DNA: TGTGCCAGCAGGGGGGAGGGCGCAGATGGCTACACCTTC; CDR3: CASRGEGADGYTF
size: .; D: TRBD2; J: TRBJ2-5; V: TRBV15; DNA: TGTGCCACCAGCAGAGATAGGTTGGAGCGGGGGTTACCGACCCAGTACTTC; CDR3: CATSRDRLERGLPTQYF